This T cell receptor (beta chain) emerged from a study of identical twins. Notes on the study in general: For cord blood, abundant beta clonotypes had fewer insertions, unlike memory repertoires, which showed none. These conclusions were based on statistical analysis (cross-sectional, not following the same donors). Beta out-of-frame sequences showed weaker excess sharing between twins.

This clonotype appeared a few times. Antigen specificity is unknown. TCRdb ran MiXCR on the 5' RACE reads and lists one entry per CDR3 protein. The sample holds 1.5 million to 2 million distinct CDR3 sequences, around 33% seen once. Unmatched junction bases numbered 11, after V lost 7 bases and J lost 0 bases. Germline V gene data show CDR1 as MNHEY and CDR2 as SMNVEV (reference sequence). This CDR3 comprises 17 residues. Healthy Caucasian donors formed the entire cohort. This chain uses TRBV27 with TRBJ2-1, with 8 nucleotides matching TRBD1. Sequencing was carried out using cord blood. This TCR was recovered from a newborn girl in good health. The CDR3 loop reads CASTKMGQVGSYNEQFF. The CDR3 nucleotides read TGTGCCAGCACCAAAATGGGACAGGTCGGCTCCTACAATGAGCAGTTCTTC.